One and the same sample provided the 20 T cell receptor beta chains below, sequenced in a study of identical twins. TCRdb passed the 5' RACE reads through MiXCR, listing each CDR3 protein once. The data show approximately 890,000 distinct CDR3 sequences, 10% to 15% seen once. In addition, the sample was reused for a study of yellow fever vaccine responses in identical twins.

The material sequenced was PBMCs. All receptors come from a young woman in good health.

In this sample, this clonotype turned up a few times. The chain recombines TRBV5-1 with TRBJ1-1, with 10 bases matching TRBD1. V was clipped by 0 bases and J by 0 bases; unmatched bases: 2. Per the germline V gene, CDR1 is SGHRS and CDR2 is YFSETQ. This CDR3 has 16 amino acids. CDR3 bases: TGCGCCAGCAGCTTGGGACAGGGGGCATTGAACACTGAAGCTTTCTTT. It codes for CASSLGQGALNTEAFF. The variable domain in full, completed from reference TRBV5-1 and TRBJ1-1, reads KAGVTQTPRYLIKTRGQQVTLSCSPISGHRSVSWYQQTPGQGLQFLFEYFSETQRNKGNFPGRFSGRQFSNSRSEMNVSTLELGDSALYLCASSLGQGALNTEAFFGQGTRLTVV.

The sample holds a few counts of this clonotype. The J gene is TRBJ1-6, the V gene TRBV28; the D is unclear. Germline V gene data show CDR1 as MDHEN and CDR2 as SYDVKM. Trimming took 3 bases from V and 8 from J, leaving 14 bases between them. The CDR3 totals 15 residues. The CDR3 nucleotides read TGTGCCAGCAGTTTTAGGTTCGCGGGAGATTCACCCCTCCACTTT. Its protein product is CASSFRFAGDSPLHF.

V is TRBV2 and J is TRBJ1-1; D perhaps matches TRBD1 (6 bases). Looked up from germline, CDR1 is SNHLY and CDR2 is FYNNEI. This CDR3 comprises 14 residues. Trimming removed 4 bases from V and 5 bases from J, with 14 bases in between. CDR3 residues: CASSGTGSQTEAFF. The CDR3 DNA reads TGTGCCAGCAGTGGAACAGGGAGTCAAACTGAAGCTTTCTTT.

This clonotype was seen a handful of times. This chain connects TRBV6-2 or TRBV6-3 to TRBJ2-5; D is possibly TRBD2 (6 bases). CDR3 length: 13 amino acids. Germline assignment: CDR1 MNHEY and CDR2 SVGEGT. Trimming shortened V by 6 bases and J by 3 bases, and 11 bases separated the two germline ends. CDR3 in amino acids: CASREGTEETQYF. CDR3 DNA sequence: TGTGCCAGCAGGGAGGGGACGGAAGAGACCCAGTACTTC.

V is TRBV7-6 and J is TRBJ2-3; TRBD2 matches 11 bases. Germline CDR1 SGHVS, CDR2 FNYEAQ. The CDR3 consists of 16 residues. The V gene end was trimmed by 3 bases and the J gene end by 6 bases; junction bases not matched to a gene: 8. The CDR3 region has the DNA TGTGCCAGCAGCTTGAGTAGCGGGGGGGCCTCGGATACGCAGTATTTT. Amino acid sequence: CASSLSSGGASDTQYF.

This clonotype was counted between two and nine times. The chain employs TRBV20-1 and TRBJ2-7, with D maybe TRBD2 (7 bases). Trimming took off 0 bases at V and 3 bases at J, with 15 bases between the two ends. Germline loops: CDR1 DFQATT, CDR2 SNEGSKA (reference sequence). CDR3 length: 15 residues. The CDR3 region has the DNA TGCAGTGCTAGAGAGTGGGGGGGGCCCCTCTACGAGCAGTACGTC. This translates into CSAREWGGPLYEQYV.

The chain has TRBV7-3 and TRBJ1-5; no reliable D call. Deletions cut 5 bases from V and 5 bases from J, with 10 bases between. The CDR3 is made up of 13 amino acids. Per the germline V gene, CDR1 is SGHTA and CDR2 is FQGTGA. Written as DNA, the CDR3 is TGTGCCAGCAGCCGAACCCCCGATCAGCCCCAGCATTTT. Its translation: CASSRTPDQPQHF.

The V gene is TRBV18, the J gene TRBJ2-7; possible D gene TRBD2, 5 bases. The CDR3 consists of 13 residues. V lost 2 bases and J lost 5, with 10 bases in between. Germline V gene lookup returns CDR1 KGHSH and CDR2 LQKENI. This chain's CDR3 is CASSPVGGNEQYV. The CDR3, as DNA: TGTGCCAGCTCACCAGTCGGAGGAAACGAGCAGTACGTC.

V and J are TRBV7-6 and TRBJ2-6; D is ambiguous. CDR3 size: 16 residues. V dropped 4 bases and J dropped 0 bases, with 10 bases sitting between them. Germline lookup yields CDR1 SGHVS and CDR2 FNYEAQ. CDR3 DNA sequence: TGTGCCAGCAGCTCAAGGGCCCTCTCTGGGGCCAACGTCCTGACTTTC. It yields the protein CASSSRALSGANVLTF.

V gene TRBV7-9 combines with J gene TRBJ2-7; 7 bases are shared with TRBD1. The germline V gene has CDR1 SEHNR and CDR2 FQNEAQ (reference sequence). With 1 base clipped from V and 3 bases from J, the junction kept 12 bases outside the gene matches. This CDR3 spans 17 amino acids. The CDR3 bases are TGTGCCAGCAGCTTAGTGCATATTGAGGGGGCGGTCTACGAGCAGTACTTC. It is translated as CASSLVHIEGAVYEQYF.

The sample holds many counts of this clonotype. This rearrangement joins TRBV4-1 to TRBJ2-1; 13 nucleotides align to TRBD2. Germline loops: CDR1 MGHRA, CDR2 YSYEKL. The CDR3 consists of 17 residues. After removal of 1 base from V and 8 bases from J, the junction contained 8 bases not matched to a gene. For the CDR3, the DNA is TGCGCCAGCAGCCAAGGGACTAGCGGGAGTGAGTGGGATGAGCAGTTCTTC. Amino acid sequence: CASSQGTSGSEWDEQFF.

This clonotype was observed a few times. This chain connects TRBV6-1 to TRBJ1-4, with 7 bases identical to TRBD1. CDR3 length equals 13 residues. Germline CDR1 and CDR2: MNHNS and SASEGT. J gave up 7 bases and V 7 bases, and 6 bases lay outside the gene matches. CDR3 coding DNA: TGTGCCAGCATGAAGGGGGCGTTTGAAAAACTGTTTTTT. Translating gives CASMKGAFEKLFF.

This clonotype was found a few times. The chain joins TRBV6-1 to TRBJ2-1, with 7 bases identical to TRBD2. The germline V gene has CDR1 MNHNS and CDR2 SASEGT. The trim removed 4 bases at V and 5 bases at J, leaving 8 bases unmatched. This CDR3 has 15 residues. The CDR3 DNA reads TGTGCCAGCAGTGGCTTCCCCGGGAGGAACAATGAGCAGTTCTTC. It translates to CASSGFPGRNNEQFF.

This clonotype was observed a handful of times. V and J are TRBV5-1 and TRBJ2-5, with D perhaps given as TRBD1 or TRBD2 (5 bases each). Looked up from germline, CDR1 is SGHRS and CDR2 is YFSETQ. V lost 4 bases, J lost 6 bases, and 13 bases lay in between. There are 13 residues in the CDR3. CDR3 in DNA: TGCGCCAGCAGCGGGACCTTTGAACAGACCCAGTACTTC. Encoded protein: CASSGTFEQTQYF.

This clonotype was seen many times. J is TRBJ2-3 and V is TRBV29-1; a weak D match, TRBD2 (5 bases). The CDR3 has 15 amino acids. Germline loops: CDR1 SQVTM, CDR2 ANQGSEA. The CDR3 nucleotides are TGCACCTACGCTGCATCGGGAACTAGCACAGATACGCAGTATTTT. Translation gives CTYAASGTSTDTQYF.

V is TRBV5-1 and J is TRBJ2-7, with D hard to call. The CDR3 sequence is 14 residues long. Germline V gives CDR1 SGHRS, CDR2 YFSETQ. V was trimmed by 0 bases and J by 4 bases, leaving 11 bases between them. This CDR3 reads CASSLDGQAYEQYV. CDR3 in DNA: TGCGCCAGCAGCTTGGATGGGCAGGCTTACGAGCAGTACGTC.

The chain is built from TRBV7-8 and TRBJ2-3; D is unresolved. Trimming cost V 4 bases and J 4 bases, with 12 bases left between them. Germline loops: CDR1 SGHVS, CDR2 FQNEAQ. The CDR3 extends over 14 amino acids. CDR3 in amino acids: CASSWGRMPDTQYF. In DNA form, the CDR3 reads TGTGCCAGCAGCTGGGGAAGGATGCCAGATACGCAGTATTTT.

This clonotype was picked up many times. The gene calls are TRBV5-6 and TRBJ1-2; possibly TRBD1 for D (6 bases). CDR1 and CDR2 (germline): SGHDT, YYEEEE. The germline V and J ends were trimmed by 3 bases and 4 bases, with 10 bases remaining between them. This CDR3 spans 13 amino acids. Here the CDR3 reads CASSYTGFYGYTF. CDR3 coding DNA: TGTGCCAGCAGCTACACAGGGTTCTATGGCTACACCTTC.

This clonotype was counted between two and nine times. J is TRBJ2-6 and V is TRBV19; 16 nucleotides match TRBD2. J gave up 2 bases and V 10 bases, and 5 bases lay outside the gene matches. The CDR3 has 17 amino acids. Germline CDR1 is LNHDA and CDR2 is SQIVND (reference sequence). The CDR3 loop is CATSGLAGGPGANVLTF. The CDR3 bases are TGTGCCACCTCGGGACTAGCGGGAGGGCCTGGGGCCAACGTCCTGACTTTC.

The chain links TRBV7-2 to TRBJ2-1; TRBD2 aligns across 11 bases. The CDR3 runs to 15 residues. Trimming at V came to 3 bases and at J to 7 bases, leaving 5 bases not matched to a gene. Per germline, CDR1 SGHTA and CDR2 FQGNSA. The CDR3 here is CASSFTSGSKNEQFF. The CDR3 coding sequence is TGTGCCAGCAGCTTTACTAGCGGGAGTAAAAATGAGCAGTTCTTC.